This T cell receptor (beta chain) appears in the sequencing data of a study of blood T cell repertoires in COVID-19. Study summary: PBMCs, B-cell-depleted T cells, or T cells provided the cDNA or gDNA that made up the material.

The assay was immunoSEQ multiplex PCR, and TCRdb's table has in-frame clones only and misses some. The sample holds roughly 42,000 clones, roughly nine tenths seen once. Per germline, CDR1 LGHDT and CDR2 YNNKEL (reference sequence). The CDR3 spans 13 residues. Trimming stripped 10 bases from V and 0 bases from J, with 12 bases between. This TCR derives from a man between 60 and 70 years old with acute or convalescent COVID-19. The gene calls are TRBV3-1 (or the pseudogene TRBV3-2) and TRBJ1-1, with D hard to call. Sequencing input: peripheral blood. CDR3 protein: CATIGGVNTEAFF. For the CDR3, the DNA is TGTGCCACCATCGGCGGGGTGAACACTGAAGCTTTCTTT.